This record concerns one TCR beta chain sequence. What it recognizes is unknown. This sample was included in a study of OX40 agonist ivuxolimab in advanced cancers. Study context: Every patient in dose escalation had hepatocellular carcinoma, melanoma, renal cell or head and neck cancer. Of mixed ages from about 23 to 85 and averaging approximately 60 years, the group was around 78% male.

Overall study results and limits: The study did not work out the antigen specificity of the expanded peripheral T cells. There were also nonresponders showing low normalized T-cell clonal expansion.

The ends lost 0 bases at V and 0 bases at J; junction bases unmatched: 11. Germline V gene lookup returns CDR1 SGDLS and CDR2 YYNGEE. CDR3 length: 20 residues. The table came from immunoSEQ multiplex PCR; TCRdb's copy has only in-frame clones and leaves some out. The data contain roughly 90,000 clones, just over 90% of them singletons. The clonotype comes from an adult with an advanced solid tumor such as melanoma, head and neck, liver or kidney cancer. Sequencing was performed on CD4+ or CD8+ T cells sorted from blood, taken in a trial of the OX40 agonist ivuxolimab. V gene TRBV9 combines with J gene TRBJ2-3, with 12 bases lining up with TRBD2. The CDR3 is CASSVGPGLAGTASTDTQYF. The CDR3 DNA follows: TGTGCCAGCAGCGTAGGCCCCGGACTAGCGGGGACTGCTAGCACAGATACGCAGTATTTT.